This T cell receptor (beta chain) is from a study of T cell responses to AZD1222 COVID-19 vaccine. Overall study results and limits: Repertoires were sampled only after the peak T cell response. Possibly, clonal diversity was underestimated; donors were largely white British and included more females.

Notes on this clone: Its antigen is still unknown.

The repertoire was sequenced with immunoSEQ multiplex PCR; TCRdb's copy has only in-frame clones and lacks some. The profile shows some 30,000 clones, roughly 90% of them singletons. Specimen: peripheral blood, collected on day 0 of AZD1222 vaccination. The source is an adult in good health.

The CDR3 reads CASCEGTNTEAFF. CDR3 nucleotide sequence: TGTGCCAGCTGTGAGGGGACGAACACTGAAGCTTTCTTT. The chain combines TRBV5-6 with TRBJ1-1; D is possibly TRBD1 (5 bases). CDR1 is SGHDT, CDR2 YYEEEE, per germline. The CDR3 is 13 amino acids. The V end lost 7 bases, the J end lost 1 base, and 11 bases lay between the germline ends.